A selection of T cell receptor beta chains follows, all from one sample in a study of regulatory T cells in long-lasting Graves disease. Each CDR3 protein is one row after TCRdb ran MiXCR on the multiplex PCR reads. There are roughly 500,000 distinct CDR3 sequences in the sample; about a fifth occur only once, and 7.1% lies in the top ten. Sequences were derived from peripheral blood mononuclear cells (PBMCs), sampled when the disease was refractory, from a patient treated with antithyroid drugs. All receptors derive from a female donor with Graves disease. CDR3s include the opening cysteine and the closing phenylalanine or tryptophan. A D gene is named only where the DNA matches it firmly. Clone size is stated in some rows and not others, as once, few, many or a class when expanded.

abundance	v_gene	d_gene	j_gene	CDR3aa	CDR3nt
few	TRBV19	NA	TRBJ1-5	CASSTIQGNQPQHF	TGTGCCAGTAGTACAATACAGGGAAATCAGCCCCAGCATTTT
NA	TRBV4-2	NA	TRBJ2-7	CASSQSPPGQGGDEQYF	TGTGCCAGCAGCCAATCCCCCCCCGGTCAAGGCGGGGACGAGCAGTACTTC
NA	TRBV20-1	TRBD2	TRBJ2-5	CSARDSGLVGTQYF	TGCAGTGCTAGAGACTCGGGACTAGTAGGGACCCAGTACTTC
NA	TRBV11-2	TRBD2	TRBJ2-7	CASSLVPGGHYEQYF	TGTGCCAGCAGCTTAGTCCCGGGGGGGCACTACGAGCAGTACTTC
once	TRBV12-3/TRBV12-4	NA	TRBJ2-5	CASSLSGGLKQETQYF	TGTGCCAGCAGTTTAAGTGGGGGCCTCAAACAAGAGACCCAGTACTTC
many	TRBV28	NA	TRBJ2-2	CASISLAQNTGELFF	TGTGCCAGCATCTCCCTAGCCCAGAACACCGGGGAGCTGTTTTTT
many	TRBV7-2	NA	TRBJ2-5	CASSLALGAGLRETQYF	TGTGCCAGCAGCTTAGCGTTAGGAGCGGGTCTGCGAGAGACCCAGTACTTC
many	TRBV6-5	NA	TRBJ2-5	CASSWGYSGQETQYF	TGTGCCAGCAGTTGGGGTTATAGCGGTCAAGAGACCCAGTACTTC
many	TRBV28	NA	TRBJ2-7	CASSSYSTYEQYF	TGTGCCAGCAGTTCCTACTCCACCTACGAGCAGTACTTC
NA	TRBV2	NA	TRBJ2-1	CASSDGGGSYNEQFF	TGTGCCAGCAGTGACGGCGGGGGCAGCTACAATGAGCAGTTCTTC
many	TRBV20-1	NA	TRBJ1-2	CSARDRGRGGYTF	TGCAGTGCTAGAGATCGGGGACGAGGTGGCTACACCTTC
many	TRBV10-3	NA	TRBJ1-1	CAISEGGSDTEAFF	TGTGCCATCAGTGAAGGAGGGTCCGACACTGAAGCTTTCTTT